The sequence of this T cell receptor beta chain was determined in a study of human T cells and chemical hapten exposure (dated by TCRdb to the early 2020s). About the investigation overall: For sensitization, 2% DPC in acetone was applied to a roughly 2 cm by roughly 2 cm area of upper inner arm skin. Patch testing was done on the upper back using Finn chambers containing 0.01% DPC, and results were scored after 6 days according to International Contact Dermatitis Research Group standards. Peripheral blood TCR repertoire changes were tracked in vivo in alopecia patients during primary and secondary sensitization to the hapten diphenylcyclopropenone (DPC). Most of the patients in the cohort were female, and the cohort covered alopecia areata with under or over 50% scalp involvement, alopecia totalis and alopecia universalis. Libraries were pooled for sequencing, and per-sample TCR yields varied mainly because of small differences in library volumes within the pool. Blood samples were taken from patients before sensitization (week 0) and then at 2, 6 and about 24 weeks after DPC sensitization. Throughout the roughly 24-week study period, patients were also given weekly therapeutic DPC doses on the scalp. Blood for TCR sequencing was provided by twenty-nine alopecia patients at one to four time points (pre-sensitization, 2, 6 and 24 weeks).

Explained via the paper, the time point label denotes: patch test 2, 6 weeks after DPC sensitization. The treatment or condition label of this sample denotes: therapeutic diphenylcyclopropenone sensitization with weekly scalp DPC. At each patch-test visit, blood was drawn before the patch test was applied. Patients were eligible if aged 18 to 70, diagnosed with alopecia and judged suitable for DPC therapy, and pregnant patients were excluded. Total RNA was extracted from unfractionated whole blood that had been collected in Tempus Blood RNA tubes. To prepare the library, RACE was applied. Sequenced using a NextSeq 500. During library preparation, unique molecular identifiers were attached to individual cDNA molecules so that TCRs could be counted quantitatively and reproducibly. For every blood RNA sample, sequencing covered both the TCR alpha and TCR beta chains. From the authors' description of their analysis: A median of around 96,000 TCRs per sample was observed, with a range of about 20,000 to 690,600. V, J and CDR3 annotation of the TCR reads was carried out using the Decombinator software suite. Every sample was subsampled to the same number of TCRs (28,000) for the PS versus PT1 abundance plots. Expanded TCRs were defined as absent before sensitization and observed at least eight times at the 2-week time point. TCRdb cleaned the public reads at Q25 with fastp, built clones with MiXCR and kept in-frame beta chains. Each record represents a unique CDR3 protein, reported with the most common genes and DNA among its rows. The V and J calls shown here were made by TCRdb, not taken from the authors' results. Counted in this sample were 110,000 to 150,000 distinct CDR3 sequences; 12% of them appeared once. The ten top clones hold around 1.4% of the sample.

With respect to this clonotype: It lacks a known antigen. No base qualities exist here, and no much larger clone lies one base off it.

The paper as a whole reports these results and caveats: Alopecia, a presumed autoimmune disease, was present in all patients, so the immune response of the patients might differ from that of healthy individuals. Patch test score was positively correlated with the number of PT1 expanded TCRs, with significance at thresholds 8, 16 and 32 but not at 4. DPC sensitization did not change the number of TCRs with a frequency above 1 in 1000, and there was no evidence of changes in global repertoire structure. Compared with pre-sensitization or healthy control sets, expanded TCRs formed significantly more large CDR3 similarity clusters, which is consistent with antigen-driven responses. Repeated subsampling changed both the strength of the expansion versus patch-test correlation and the threshold at which that correlation became significant.

The trim is 4 bases for V and 5 bases for J, with a gap of 12 bases between the germline ends. CDR1 and CDR2, looked up from the germline V gene (reference sequence), are SGHNT and YYREEE. The CDR3 spans 13 residues, from the cysteine through the phenylalanine. Only the CDR3 DNA is retained, 39 bases long and in frame from the first base. The TCR sequence derives from a woman between 45 and 65 years old with alopecia areata. Some clones in this sample may be carry-over from other donors' samples. The sequencing used whole blood, collected in connection with sensitization to the hapten diphenylcyclopropenone (DPC). The rearranged segments are TRBV5-4 and TRBJ2-5; the D gene cannot be resolved beyond TRBD1 or TRBD2, each matching 5 bases. The DNA sequence is TGTGCCAGCAGCCCGATCGGGGCGGAGACCCAGTACTTC. It is translated as CASSPIGAETQYF.